The 31 T cell receptor beta chains reported below all come from one sample, sequenced in a study of blood T cells in healthy people across ages. Next came a second PCR, run for about 7 to 11 cycles, which used a sample-barcoded 5' primer along with a J-beta primer mix. TCRdb independently ran MiXCR on the 5' RACE reads; one entry per CDR3 protein. The sample holds about 720,000 distinct CDR3 sequences, over 20% seen once. Material: blood. The receptors here all came from a man between 65 and 80 years old in good health.

The chain employs TRBV6-4 and TRBJ1-1; tentatively, D is TRBD1 (6 bases). This CDR3 spans 12 amino acids. From germline, CDR1 is MRHNA and CDR2 SNTAGT. The V and J ends lost 5 bases and 8 bases respectively, with 12 bases between them. Here the CDR3 DNA reads TGTGCCAGCAGTCAACCGGGACAAGAAGCTTTCTTT. Protein product: CASSQPGQEAFF.

The V gene is TRBV10-2, the J gene TRBJ2-2; 7 bases are a match to TRBD2. V trimming: 3 bases; J trimming: 3 bases; junction bases outside the gene matches: 7. Germline CDR1 and CDR2: WSHSY and SAAADI. This CDR3 is built from 16 residues. CDR3 amino acids: CASSDSWGGYTGELFF. As DNA, the CDR3 is TGCGCCAGCAGTGACAGTTGGGGGGGGTACACCGGGGAGCTGTTTTTT.

This rearrangement joins TRBV20-1 to TRBJ1-1, with D unclear. The CDR3 runs 14 residues. V lost 2 bases, J lost 3 bases, and 13 bases lay in between. Germline loops: CDR1 DFQATT, CDR2 SNEGSKA (reference sequence). The CDR3 sequence is CSARRPGGYTEAFF. The CDR3 region has the DNA TGCAGTGCTAGACGACCAGGCGGGTACACTGAAGCTTTCTTT.

The chain joins TRBV5-1 to TRBJ1-6; TRBD1 aligns across 10 bases. CDR3 length equals 16 residues. Trimming took 7 bases from V and 10 from J; bases not matched to a gene: 14. Germline CDR1 is SGHRS and CDR2 is YFSETQ. CDR3 protein: CASAEKGTGAHSPLHF. The CDR3 nucleotides read TGCGCCAGCGCCGAAAAAGGGACAGGGGCACACTCACCCCTCCACTTT.

The gene calls are TRBV19 and TRBJ1-2; D unclear. The V and J ends lost 6 bases and 2 bases respectively, with 13 bases between them. There are 14 residues in the CDR3. Looked up from germline, CDR1 is LNHDA and CDR2 is SQIVND (reference sequence). The CDR3 sequence: CASSGDRTNYGYTF. The CDR3 DNA reads as TGTGCCAGTAGCGGCGATCGAACCAACTATGGCTACACCTTC.

The V and J genes are TRBV5-1 and TRBJ1-1; D uncertain. This CDR3 spans 15 amino acids. Per the germline V gene, CDR1 is SGHRS and CDR2 is YFSETQ. The germline V and J ends were trimmed by 4 bases and 1 base, with 14 bases remaining between them. The CDR3 here is CASSPDEGTNTEAFF. As DNA, the CDR3 is TGCGCCAGCAGCCCCGACGAGGGAACGAACACTGAAGCTTTCTTT.

This chain uses TRBV11-2 with TRBJ2-2; tentative D call: TRBD1 (5 bases). Per germline, CDR1 SGHAT and CDR2 FQNNGV. There are 18 residues in the CDR3. V was trimmed by 3 bases and J by 8 bases, leaving 25 bases between them. CDR3 in DNA: TGTGCCAGCAGCTTTCGGATCCAGGGTAGTCCGGGTTTTGGGGAGCTGTTTTTT. Translated: CASSFRIQGSPGFGELFF.

The chain is built from TRBV20-1 and TRBJ2-5; 9 nucleotides align to TRBD1. The closer fit of TRBJ2-7 to the DNA end suggests the J call may be wrong. CDR3 size: 13 residues. Germline V CDR1 and CDR2: DFQATT, SNEGSKA (reference sequence). CDR3 amino acids: CSANGQGRNEQYV. The CDR3 DNA is TGCAGTGCTAACGGACAGGGGAGGAACGAGCAGTACGTC.

The rearrangement joins TRBV20-1 to TRBJ2-4, with TRBD1 as a possible D gene (7 bases). The CDR3 spans 15 residues. Trimming stripped 5 bases from V and 8 bases from J, with 22 bases between. The germline V gene has CDR1 DFQATT and CDR2 SNEGSKA (reference sequence). As DNA, the CDR3 is TGCAGTGCTGAAACAAGGCAGGGGGGTTGGGACATTCAGTACTTC. Translating gives CSAETRQGGWDIQYF.

This rearrangement joins TRBV20-1 to TRBJ1-2; D may be TRBD1 (6 bases). This CDR3 is built from 14 residues. Germline-derived CDR1 and CDR2 are DFQATT and SNEGSKA (reference sequence). Trimming shortened V by 2 bases and J by 4 bases, and 14 bases separated the two germline ends. The CDR3 is CSARPGGQLYGYTF. For the CDR3, the DNA is TGCAGTGCTAGACCCGGGGGGCAGCTCTATGGCTACACCTTC.

In this sample, this clonotype turned up a few times. V and J are TRBV20-1 and TRBJ2-1; a weak D match, TRBD1 (6 bases). Trimming cost V 2 bases and J 7 bases, with 9 bases left between them. Looked up from germline, CDR1 is DFQATT and CDR2 is SNEGSKA (reference sequence). The CDR3 extends over 12 amino acids. The CDR3, as DNA: TGCAGTGCTAGATGGGGGCAAAATGAGCAGTTCTTC. Residues: CSARWGQNEQFF.

This clonotype turned up a few times. This chain's CDR3 is CASSFLGQGYNEQFF. CDR3 DNA: TGTGCCAGCAGTTTTTTAGGACAGGGTTACAATGAGCAGTTCTTC. The chain employs TRBV12-3 or TRBV12-4 and TRBJ2-1, with 8 bases fitting TRBD1. The CDR3 covers 15 residues. Trimming at V came to 3 bases and at J to 4 bases, leaving 5 bases not matched to a gene.

A few counts support this clonotype. The rearrangement links TRBV9 to TRBJ1-6; no clear D. V was shortened by 3 bases and J by 4 bases, with 14 bases between the two germline ends. The CDR3 extends over 16 amino acids. Germline V gene data show CDR1 as SGDLS and CDR2 as YYNGEE. In DNA form, the CDR3 reads TGTGCCAGCAGCGCCGACCAATTAGTATATAATTCACCCCTCCACTTT. It is translated as CASSADQLVYNSPLHF.

This clonotype turned up a few times. The rearrangement links TRBV2 to TRBJ2-5, with D maybe TRBD1 (7 bases). Germline CDR1 reads SNHLY; CDR2 reads FYNNEI. V lost 5 bases and J 2 bases, leaving 18 bases between the germline ends. The CDR3 contains 16 residues. CDR3 bases: TGTGCCAGCAGTATGCACAGGGGAGGTCTACAAGAGACCCAGTACTTC. This gives the protein CASSMHRGGLQETQYF.

The V and J genes are TRBV3-1 and TRBJ2-3; D gene uncertain. This CDR3 is built from 16 residues. Per the germline V gene, CDR1 is LGHDT and CDR2 is YNNKEL (reference sequence). Trimming cost V 3 bases and J 5 bases, with 18 bases left between them. CDR3 nucleotide sequence: TGTGCCAGCAGCCAGTACGACCTCCAAAGAGGAGATACGCAGTATTTT. Its protein is CASSQYDLQRGDTQYF.

This clonotype was counted a few times. The chain couples TRBV5-1 to TRBJ2-1; D unclear. The J call may be incorrect, as the DNA end agrees better with TRBJ2-5. Germline V gives CDR1 SGHRS, CDR2 YFSETQ. This CDR3 region has 12 residues. The CDR3 loop reads CASSLEAVTQYF. CDR3 coding DNA: TGCGCCAGCAGCTTGGAGGCTGTAACCCAGTACTTC.

In its sample, this clonotype was seen once. The V call is TRBV7-3, the J call TRBJ2-3; D is uncertain. The V end was cut by 1 base, the J end by 0 bases, with 8 bases between. The length of the CDR3 is 15 residues. Germline CDR1 reads SGHTA; CDR2 reads FQGTGA. The DNA for the CDR3 is TGTGCCAGCAGCTTAAAGGGCTTTAGCACAGATACGCAGTATTTT. Protein product: CASSLKGFSTDTQYF. Supplemented by reference TRBV7-3 and TRBJ2-3, the full variable domain reads GAGVSQTPSNKVTEKGKYVELRCDPISGHTALYWYRQSLGQGPEFLIYFQGTGAADDSGLPNDRFFAVRPEGSVSTLKIQRTERGDSAVYLCASSLKGFSTDTQYFGPGTRLTVL.

The rearrangement joins TRBV12-3 or TRBV12-4 to TRBJ2-5; 10 nucleotides agree with TRBD2. V shed 6 bases, J shed 5 bases, and the junction held 9 bases outside the gene matches. CDR3 length: 15 amino acids. The CDR3 DNA reads as TGTGCCAGCAGCTCTAGCGGGGGCCCCCCGGAGACCCAGTACTTC. It translates to CASSSSGGPPETQYF.

V is TRBV20-1 and J is TRBJ1-5; no reliable D call. The CDR3 length is 13 residues. CDR1 and CDR2 (germline): DFQATT, SNEGSKA (reference sequence). V lost 6 bases and J 1 base, leaving 10 bases between the germline ends. The CDR3 DNA reads as TGCAGTGCCGCCGGGGTGAGCAATCAGCCCCAGCATTTT. It translates to CSAAGVSNQPQHF.

This clonotype was seen repeatedly, ten times or more. The chain uses TRBV7-8 and TRBJ1-5, with a weak D call TRBD1 (5 bases). The CDR3 covers 15 residues. The ends were cut back, 1 base at V and 1 base at J, with 8 bases in the middle. CDR1 is SGHVS and CDR2 is FQNEAQ in the germline V gene. Written as DNA, the CDR3 is TGTGCCAGCAGCTTAGGGCGGGGGAGCAATCAGCCCCAGCATTTT. This translates into CASSLGRGSNQPQHF.

The chain is built from TRBV7-6 and TRBJ2-5, with D uncertain. The J call may not be correct, given that the DNA end is closer to TRBJ2-7. From germline, CDR1 is SGHVS and CDR2 FNYEAQ. CDR3 length: 12 amino acids. The CDR3 coding sequence is TGTGCCAGCAGCCATGAAGACTCCGAGCAGTACTTC. Translation: CASSHEDSEQYF.

This clonotype was seen only a few times. The gene calls are TRBV3-1 and TRBJ2-1; TRBD1 is a possible D gene (6 bases). Trimming stripped 3 bases from V and 4 bases from J, with 7 bases between. The CDR3 covers 13 residues. From germline, CDR1 is LGHDT and CDR2 YNNKEL (reference sequence). This chain's CDR3 is CASSQRGYNEQFF. CDR3 sequence (DNA): TGTGCCAGCAGCCAGAGGGGGTACAATGAGCAGTTCTTC.

The rearrangement joins TRBV5-1 to TRBJ2-2; the match to TRBD1 covers 10 bases. Losses at the gene ends were 5 bases for V and 4 bases for J; bases not matched to a gene: 5. Germline values: CDR1 SGHRS, CDR2 YFSETQ. The length of the CDR3 is 15 residues. The CDR3 loop reads CASRLGQGGTGELFF. The CDR3 bases are TGCGCCAGCAGACTCGGACAGGGGGGCACCGGGGAGCTGTTTTTT.

CDR3 DNA sequence: TGCAGCGTTGTCTATAGCGGCCTATACAATGAGCAGTTCTTC. It encodes CSVVYSGLYNEQFF. The chain links TRBV29-1 to TRBJ2-1; D might be TRBD2 (6 bases). Trimming removed 4 bases from V and 4 bases from J, with 14 bases in between. Germline V lookup: CDR1 SQVTM, CDR2 ANQGSEA. The CDR3 runs to 14 residues.

The chain links TRBV13 to TRBJ2-5, with TRBD2 identical over 14 bases. The closer fit of TRBJ2-7 to the DNA end suggests the J call may be wrong. The CDR3 totals 17 residues. From germline, CDR1 is PRHDT and CDR2 FYEKMQ (reference sequence). The CDR3 DNA reads as TGTGCCAGCAGCTTAGGGGGACTAGCGGGAGACTCCTACGAGCAGTACGTC. The encoded protein is CASSLGGLAGDSYEQYV.

In this sample, this clonotype turned up a few times. V gene TRBV11-2 combines with J gene TRBJ2-5; possibly TRBD2 for D (6 bases). With the DNA end fitting TRBJ2-7 better, the J assignment may be wrong. This CDR3 has 15 residues. CDR1 SGHAT and CDR2 FQNNGV come from the germline V gene. The CDR3 nucleotides are TGTGCCAGCAGCTTAGGGGACTCCTTTTCCTACGAGCAGTACTTC. Protein sequence: CASSLGDSFSYEQYF.

This clonotype was detected only a few times. The chain employs TRBV5-6 and TRBJ2-4; D gene unclear. The CDR3 is made up of 12 amino acids. Germline V lookup: CDR1 SGHDT, CDR2 YYEEEE. The germline V and J ends were trimmed by 4 bases and 5 bases, with 7 bases remaining between them. CDR3 loop: CASSRLQNIQYF. CDR3 coding DNA: TGTGCCAGCAGCCGGCTCCAAAACATTCAGTACTTC.

The gene calls are TRBV7-2 and TRBJ1-2; 7 nucleotides line up with TRBD1. CDR1 and CDR2 from the germline V gene are SGHTA and FQGNSA. The CDR3 consists of 14 residues. V was clipped by 5 bases and J by 6 bases; unmatched bases: 9. The CDR3, as DNA: TGTGCCAGCAGCCAACAGGGGATGGGGAATGGCTACACCTTC. Protein product: CASSQQGMGNGYTF.

The chain carries TRBV6-1 and TRBJ2-1; TRBD2 agrees at 10 bases. Germline-derived CDR1 and CDR2 are MNHNS and SASEGT. Germline trimming cut 5 bases from V and 0 bases from J; bases unmatched to any gene: 4. This CDR3 spans 16 amino acids. The chain's CDR3 is CASSLLAGRSYNEQFF. The DNA for the CDR3 is TGTGCCAGCAGTTTACTAGCGGGGCGCTCCTACAATGAGCAGTTCTTC.

This clonotype has just one count. V gene TRBV12-3 or TRBV12-4 combines with J gene TRBJ2-7; a weak D match, TRBD1 (5 bases). The ends were cut back, 5 bases at V and 5 bases at J, with 10 bases in the middle. The CDR3 length is 12 residues. The CDR3 DNA is TGTGCCAGCAGTCCGCAGGGCAACGAGCAGTACTTC. Protein: CASSPQGNEQYF.

This clonotype was seen only a few times. The rearrangement links TRBV24-1 to TRBJ1-2; a weak D match, TRBD1 (6 bases). The CDR3 consists of 15 residues. Germline CDR1 reads KGHDR; CDR2 reads SFDVKD. V gave up 6 bases and J gave up 5 bases, with 18 bases separating them. The CDR3 reads CATSNGGTHEYGYTF. DNA for the CDR3: TGTGCCACCAGTAATGGGGGCACCCACGAGTATGGCTACACCTTC.